This T cell receptor beta chain was sequenced during a study of human T cells and chemical hapten exposure. Whole-study context: Each week of the approximately 26-week study, patients had diphenylcyclopropenone applied to the scalp. Overall study findings and caveats: TCRs whose frequency exceeded 1 in 1000 remained the same following DPC sensitization.

Indicated time point: patch test 3, about 24 weeks after DPC sensitization. The treatment: therapeutic diphenylcyclopropenone sensitization with weekly scalp DPC. Blood draws preceded each patch test application. MiXCR, run by TCRdb on the RACE reads, gives a single entry per CDR3 protein. The sample shows some 89,000 distinct CDR3 sequences, 25% to 30% of them seen only once. The ends were cut back, 4 bases at V and 4 bases at J, with 16 bases in the middle. Germline V gene lookup returns CDR1 MGHRA and CDR2 YSYEKL. The CDR3 has 15 amino acids. A word on this clonotype: Its antigen is as yet unknown.

The sequencing here drew on whole blood, taken in connection with sensitization to the hapten diphenylcyclopropenone (DPC). The source is a man in his forties or fifties with alopecia areata. Some clones in this sample may be carry-over from other donors' samples. This chain joins TRBV4-1 and TRBJ1-1, with D possibly matching TRBD1 (6 bases). The CDR3 DNA is TGCGCCAGCAGCCCCTCTCCAACAGGGCGCACTGAAGCTTTCTTT. This gives the protein CASSPSPTGRTEAFF.